This entry lists 18 T cell receptor beta chains sequenced from one sample in a study of cytomegalovirus exposure and HLA in healthy donors (dated by TCRdb to 2016 to 2017). To prepare the library, the immunoSEQ multiplex PCR assay was applied. For the multiplex PCR, a mixture combining 60 forward primers for TCR Vbeta segments and 13 reverse primers for TCR Jbeta segments was used. TCRdb stores this immuneACCESS table with in-frame sequences only. Part of the clones is absent; in the studies checked, under half of the shortfall reflects unresolved V genes, and no reason is known for the rest. In this sample the table shows roughly 150,000 clones, about 82% of which occur a single time. The ten largest make up about 3.4% of the sample. The sequenced material came from PBMCs. These receptors all come from a male donor in good health and CMV-seronegative.

As for this clone: An end of the junction differs from the germline gene, which may be a read error. J is TRBJ1-1 and V is TRBV28; D call uncertain. Germline-derived CDR1 and CDR2 are MDHEN and SYDVKM. The CDR3 consists of 13 residues. CDR3 DNA: TGTGCTAGCAGTTTAAATGTCCGTACTGAAGCTTTCTTT. As protein: CASSLNVRTEAFF.

This chain connects TRBV5-1 to TRBJ2-7; possibly TRBD2 for D (5 bases). This CDR3 spans 11 amino acids. Trimming removed 1 base from V and 7 bases from J, with 6 bases in between. Germline V gene data show CDR1 as SGHRS and CDR2 as YFSETQ. The CDR3 sequence is CASSLPGEQYF. CDR3 nucleotides: TGCGCCAGCAGCTTGCCGGGGGAGCAGTACTTC.

This clone was picked up a small number of times. The chain is built from TRBV15 and TRBJ1-2, with 10 positions matching TRBD1. With V trimmed by 0 bases and J by 8 bases, 6 bases remained unmatched. There are 15 residues in the CDR3. CDR1 and CDR2 (germline): LNHNV, YYDKDF (reference sequence). In nucleotides, the CDR3 is TGTGCCACCAGCAGAGATCTTGGGGACAGGGGCGGCTACACCTTC. This encodes CATSRDLGDRGGYTF.

The chain has TRBV6-6 and TRBJ2-7; the D gene is possibly TRBD2 (6 bases). Germline CDR1 MNHNY, CDR2 SVGAGI (reference sequence). V shed 7 bases and J shed 7 bases, with 20 bases lying between them. The CDR3 sequence is 14 residues long. CDR3 protein: CASTAGQGGEEQYF. DNA of the CDR3: TGTGCCAGCACCGCGGGGCAGGGAGGCGAAGAGCAGTACTTC.

This clone came up a few times. Germline and junction disagree at one end, which may indicate a read error. This chain uses TRBV7-7 with TRBJ2-2; 7 bases align to TRBD1. Looked up from germline, CDR1 is SSHAT and CDR2 is FNYEAQ (reference sequence). The CDR3 has 13 residues. The CDR3 bases are TGTGCTAGCAGCCGACAGGGTTACGGGGAGCTGTTTTTT. The encoded protein is CASSRQGYGELFF.

To note about this clone: An end of the junction does not agree with germline; a read error may underlie this. The rearrangement uses TRBV11-3 and TRBJ1-3, with D possibly TRBD1 on 5 matching bases. Germline V gene lookup returns CDR1 SGHNT and CDR2 YENEEA. The CDR3 length is 15 residues. CDR3 in amino acids: CASSLESGTGNTIYF. CDR3 nucleotide sequence: TGTGCCAGCAGCTTAGAATCCGGGACTGGAAACACCATATACTTT.

The chain joins TRBV19 to TRBJ1-1; the D is unclear. This CDR3 spans 16 amino acids. CDR1 is LNHDA, CDR2 SQIVND, per germline (reference sequence). The germline V and J ends were trimmed by 6 bases and 0 bases, with 17 bases remaining between them. In DNA form, the CDR3 reads TGTGCCAGTAGAGATGTGTTCAGGACTATGAACACTGAAGCTTTCTTT. This encodes CASRDVFRTMNTEAFF.

This clone was seen just once. This chain links TRBV6-5 with TRBJ2-7, with 11 bases lining up with TRBD1. This CDR3 comprises 14 residues. Germline V gene sequence: CDR1 MNHEY, CDR2 SVGAGI. V was pared by 4 bases and J by 3 bases, with 2 bases of the junction left unmatched. The CDR3 loop is CASSWDRGDYEQYF. The CDR3 bases are TGTGCCAGCAGTTGGGACAGGGGGGACTACGAGCAGTACTTC.

CDR3 nucleotides: TGTGCCAGCAGCTTAGCCCGGACAGGGTGGAACACTGAAGCTTTCTTT. Its translation: CASSLARTGWNTEAFF. This chain connects TRBV7-2 to TRBJ1-1; 8 positions match TRBD1. The CDR3 has 16 residues. The J segment lost 1 base and the V segment lost 0 bases, leaving 4 bases of the junction unmatched. CDR1 is SGHTA, CDR2 FQGNSA, per germline.

The chain links TRBV28 to TRBJ2-7, with 9 bases fitting TRBD1. CDR1 and CDR2 (germline): MDHEN, SYDVKM. CDR3 size: 14 residues. Germline trimming cut 2 bases from V and 6 bases from J; bases unmatched to any gene: 5. The CDR3 loop reads CASSLGTGSCEQYF. The CDR3 nucleotides are TGTGCCAGCAGTTTAGGGACAGGGAGTTGCGAGCAGTACTTC.

V usage is TRBV6-1 and J usage is TRBJ2-7, with a tentative D call TRBD1 (6 bases). This CDR3 is 12 amino acids long. Germline V gene lookup returns CDR1 MNHNS and CDR2 SASEGT. The V end was cut by 10 bases, the J end by 6 bases, with 16 bases between. As DNA, the CDR3 is TGTGCCACCGAAAAAGACAGGCGCGAGCAGTACTTC. Its translation: CATEKDRREQYF.

This clone showed up just once. The chain recombines TRBV4-2 with TRBJ1-1, with 7 bases that match TRBD1. Trimming removed 5 bases from V and 7 bases from J; junction bases left unmatched: 4. The CDR3 runs 12 residues. Germline V gene sequence: CDR1 LGHNA, CDR2 YNFKEQ. CDR3 nucleotides: TGTGCCAGCAGCTCCCGGACAGGTGAAGCTTTCTTT. Residues: CASSSRTGEAFF.

This clone was found once. This rearrangement joins TRBV7-9 to TRBJ1-1; weak D call: TRBD1 (5 bases). Trimming left V 5 bases short and J 6 bases short, with 10 bases between. The V gene's germline CDR1 is SEHNR and CDR2 FQNEAQ (reference sequence). The CDR3 has 12 amino acids. The chain's CDR3 is CASSRGVPEAFF. CDR3 in DNA: TGTGCCAGCAGCCGGGGGGTTCCTGAAGCTTTCTTT.

The chain uses TRBV6-5 and TRBJ1-4; the D gene is possibly TRBD1 (6 bases). Trimming removed 6 bases from V and 3 bases from J, with 11 bases in between. Looked up from germline, CDR1 is MNHEY and CDR2 is SVGAGI. This CDR3 region has 14 residues. CDR3 sequence: CASRRGAANEKLFF. CDR3 coding DNA: TGTGCCAGCAGACGGGGGGCGGCTAATGAAAAACTGTTTTTT.

V gene TRBV25-1 combines with J gene TRBJ2-1, with D perhaps matching TRBD1 (7 bases). The V end was cut by 2 bases, the J end by 7 bases, with 21 bases between. CDR3 length: 17 amino acids. The germline V gene encodes CDR1 MGHDK and CDR2 SYGVNS. Here the CDR3 reads CASSEGQAPRGGNEQFF. The CDR3 nucleotides are TGTGCCAGCAGTGAAGGACAGGCCCCGAGGGGAGGAAATGAGCAGTTCTTC.

The gene calls are TRBV6-5 and TRBJ2-1; 10 positions match TRBD1. The germline gives CDR1 MNHEY, CDR2 SVGAGI. V was pared by 2 bases and J by 7 bases, with 5 bases of the junction left unmatched. The CDR3 loop spans 15 amino acids. CDR3 sequence (DNA): TGTGCCAGCAGTTACGGGACAGGGGCCCTTAATGAGCAGTTCTTC. Translation: CASSYGTGALNEQFF.

The chain carries TRBV5-6 and TRBJ1-1; D remains unclear. Trimming pared 2 bases from V and 5 bases from J, leaving 4 bases between. This CDR3 region has 11 residues. From germline, CDR1 is SGHDT and CDR2 YYEEEE. CDR3 DNA: TGTGCCAGCAGCTTCAGTACTGAAGCTTTCTTT. Protein product: CASSFSTEAFF. The entire variable domain, with the rest obtained from reference TRBV5-6 and TRBJ1-1, is as follows: DAGVTQSPTHLIKTRGQQVTLRCSPKSGHDTVSWYQQALGQGPQFIFQYYEEEERQRGNFPDRFSGHQFPNYSSELNVNALLLGDSALYLCASSFSTEAFFGQGTRLTVV.

The chain links TRBV2 to TRBJ1-5; 9 nucleotides align to TRBD1. The CDR3 consists of 15 residues. Trimming at V came to 6 bases and at J to 1 base, leaving 4 bases not matched to a gene. Germline V lookup: CDR1 SNHLY, CDR2 FYNNEI. The CDR3 DNA reads TGTGCCAGCAGGTGGACAGGGGAGAGCAATCAGCCCCAGCATTTT. Its translation: CASRWTGESNQPQHF.